This record looks at one TCR beta chain sequence and its context. Its antigen is unknown. The data originate from a study of cytomegalovirus exposure and HLA in healthy donors. The wider study: The roughly 120 validation repertoires matched the 500 to 750 first-cohort repertoires in platform, a later analysis reported.

Overall study findings and caveats: The tendency of first-cohort TCR clusters to co-occur in the approximately 110 validation repertoires was the finding of a later analysis.

TCRdb's copy holds only in-frame clones and misses some; the assay was immunoSEQ multiplex PCR. Among 260,000 or so clones listed, less than 95% were seen once. V shed 6 bases and J 4 bases; nucleotides not matched to a gene: 6. Germline V gene sequence: CDR1 SNHLY, CDR2 FYNNEI. The CDR3 totals 14 residues. The source material was PBMCs. This receptor was identified in a woman aged 30 to 39 in good health and CMV-seronegative. The rearrangement links TRBV2 to TRBJ2-3; 8 bases align to TRBD2. CDR3 sequence reads: CASRGTSMPDTQYF. CDR3 coding DNA: TGTGCCAGCAGAGGGACTAGTATGCCAGATACGCAGTATTTT.